This TCR beta chain came from a study of blood T cells in healthy people across ages. Notes on the study in general: Both higher diversity and more naive CD4+ cells marked long-lived donors when set against aged donors.

Combining a sample-barcoded 5' primer with a J-beta primer mix, a second PCR ran for 7 to 11 cycles. One entry per CDR3 protein, called by TCRdb with MiXCR from the 5' RACE reads. Among around 1,000,000 distinct CDR3 sequences listed, about 25% were seen once. The table lists this clonotype with a few counts. Its target is not known. The sample was also linked to a second study, of T cells of mothers and their children. In that study: Unrelated mother-child pairs always had slightly, but never significantly, lower normalized overlap than related pairs.

Sequencing was done on a sample of blood. The sequence was collected from a girl aged 2 to 10 in good health.

CDR3 region: CASSSSPGLEPGKQFF. DNA of the CDR3: TGTGCCAGCAGCTCAAGCCCGGGACTAGAGCCTGGGAAGCAGTTCTTC. V is TRBV7-2 and J is TRBJ2-1, with 8 bases identical to TRBD2. The CDR3 extends over 16 amino acids. Germline V gene lookup returns CDR1 SGHTA and CDR2 FQGNSA. V lost 4 bases, J lost 11 bases, and 16 bases stayed unmatched.